This is a list of T cell receptor beta chains from one sample in a study of blood T cell repertoires in COVID-19. TCRdb's copy holds only in-frame clones and misses some; the assay was immunoSEQ multiplex PCR. Of under 150,000 clones listed, roughly 84% are singletons. Sequenced: PBMCs or T cells enriched from blood (not recorded which). These receptor sequences come from a woman in her forties or fifties who had been exposed to COVID-19. Each CDR3 is given with its conserved first and last residue. Fields, in order: V gene, clone size, J gene, D gene, CDR3 DNA, CDR3 protein. The D gene is left open where the match is weak. The size of a clone is reported for some rows only, either as once, few or many, or as a class for expanded clones.

TRBV6-2/TRBV6-3	-	TRBJ2-1	TRBD2	TGTGCCAGCAGTTCTCGGGGACTAGCGGCGGTAAGGGAGCAGTTCTTC	CASSSRGLAAVREQFF
TRBV19	-	TRBJ2-1	TRBD2	TGTGCCAGTACACGCGGGGGTTCCCACAATGAGCAGTTCTTC	CASTRGGSHNEQFF
TRBV7-9	-	TRBJ1-2	TRBD1	TGTGCCAGCAGCTCCCAAGGAGGGCAGGGGGCCTATGGCTACACCTTC	CASSSQGGQGAYGYTF
TRBV7-2	-	TRBJ1-1	TRBD1	TGTGCCAGCAGCTTGATACAGGGGACTGAAGCTTTCTTT	CASSLIQGTEAFF
TRBV4-2	-	TRBJ1-3	-	TGTGCCAGCAGCCCCGGAGGCACCATATATTTT	CASSPGGTIYF
TRBV3-1/TRBV3-2	-	TRBJ2-2	TRBD2	TGTGCCAGCAGCCAACAACTAGCGGGAGGGCCGCTGTTTTTT	CASSQQLAGGPLFF
TRBV6-5	-	TRBJ1-2	TRBD1	TGTGCCAGCAATAGAGAGGGGGCTTATGGCTACACCTTC	CASNREGAYGYTF
TRBV4-3	-	TRBJ1-5	-	TGCGCCAGCAGCCAAGAAGGGGGCAATCAGCCCCAGCATTTT	CASSQEGGNQPQHF
TRBV9	-	TRBJ2-7	TRBD1	TGTGCCAGCAGCGTAGGAGGCGGGACAGGGGCCTACGAGCAGTACTTC	CASSVGGGTGAYEQYF
TRBV10-3	-	TRBJ2-5	TRBD2	TGTGCCATCAGTGGTGGGACTAGCGGGACACAAGAGACCCAGTACTTC	CAISGGTSGTQETQYF
TRBV27	-	TRBJ2-7	TRBD1	TGTGCCAGCAGTTTAGCCGGGGACAGGGTCTTCGGGCAGTACTTC	CASSLAGDRVFGQYF
TRBV7-2	-	TRBJ2-7	TRBD1	TGTGCCAGCATTGGAACGGGGACAGGTTCTCCCGAGCAGTACTTC	CASIGTGTGSPEQYF
TRBV30	-	TRBJ2-5	-	TGTGCCTGGAGTCGACTGGAGGGGGAGACCCAGTACTTC	CAWSRLEGETQYF
TRBV7-2	-	TRBJ1-4	TRBD1	TGTGCCAGCAGCTGGGGCCCTGGACAGGGACGGAAGGGTGAAAAACTGTTTTTT	CASSWGPGQGRKGEKLFF
TRBV4-2	-	TRBJ1-1	TRBD1	TGTGCCAGCAGCCCCCGACAGGGTTGGACTGAAGCTTTCTTT	CASSPRQGWTEAFF
TRBV19	-	TRBJ1-1	-	TGTGCCAGTAGCAAACAGCAGGGGCTCATGAACACTGAAGCTTTCTTT	CASSKQQGLMNTEAFF
TRBV2	-	TRBJ2-7	TRBD2	TGTGCCAGCAGTGGCGGGAGGGTCGCGGCCGGAAGCTCCTACGAGCAGTACTTC	CASSGGRVAAGSSYEQYF
TRBV2	-	TRBJ1-4	TRBD1	TGTGCCAGCAGGCCCTCACAGGGGTTTGCAACTAATGAAAAACTGTTTTTT	CASRPSQGFATNEKLFF
TRBV13	-	TRBJ1-3	-	TGTGCCAGCAGCTTAGTAACACCTTCGGGAAACACCATATATTTT	CASSLVTPSGNTIYF
TRBV7-2	-	TRBJ2-1	-	TGTGCCAGCAGCCGGGACTTCGGCTCCTACAATGAGCAGTTCTTC	CASSRDFGSYNEQFF
TRBV9	-	TRBJ2-5	TRBD2	TGTGCCAGCAGCGACGGACTAGCGGGGCCGGGAGAGACCCAGTACTTC	CASSDGLAGPGETQYF
TRBV7-9	-	TRBJ2-3	TRBD2	TGTGCCAGCAATGGAGCGGGAGGGCCGACGGAGACAGATACGCAGTATTTT	CASNGAGGPTETDTQYF
TRBV5-1	-	TRBJ1-1	-	TGCGCCAGTAGGCGGACAGAAGATGAAGCTTTCTTT	CASRRTEDEAFF
TRBV7-9	-	TRBJ1-3	-	TGTGCCAGCAGCTTAGCGGGCTCCTCTGGAAACACCATATATTTT	CASSLAGSSGNTIYF
TRBV27	-	TRBJ2-1	TRBD2	TGTGCCAGCAGTTTGCGGGAGGGGGGCAATGAGCAGTTCTTC	CASSLREGGNEQFF
TRBV5-6	-	TRBJ1-1	-	TGTGCCAGCAGCTTAGTTACGGGGAGAGCTTTCTTT	CASSLVTGRAFF
TRBV7-2	-	TRBJ2-2	-	TGTGCCAGCAGCTCCAGAGGGCGAACCGGGGAGCTGTTTTTT	CASSSRGRTGELFF
TRBV9	once	TRBJ2-5	-	TGTGCCAGCAGCGTACAGGCAGGAGAGACCCAGTACTTC	CASSVQAGETQYF
TRBV11-2	-	TRBJ2-1	-	TGTGCCAGCAGCTTAGGGGCTAGCTCACACCGATACAATGAGCAGTTCTTC	CASSLGASSHRYNEQFF
TRBV19	-	TRBJ1-1	-	TGTGCCAGTAGTATTAGGGGGACACAGGGTTCTGAAGCTTTCTTT	CASSIRGTQGSEAFF
TRBV19	-	TRBJ2-3	TRBD1	TGTGCCACAATGAAGACAGGGATGACAGATACGCAGTATTTT	CATMKTGMTDTQYF
TRBV7-9	-	TRBJ2-7	TRBD1	TGTGCCAGCAGCTCAGGGACAGGCATACTTGGCGAGCAGTACTTC	CASSSGTGILGEQYF
TRBV5-6	-	TRBJ1-5	-	TGTGCCAGCAGCAGACAGCCCGATCAGCCCCAGCATTTT	CASSRQPDQPQHF
TRBV5-4	-	TRBJ1-6	TRBD1	TGTGCCAGCAGCTTGATCGGACAGGTTTATACCTCACCCCTCCACTTT	CASSLIGQVYTSPLHF
TRBV5-1	-	TRBJ1-1	-	TGCGCCAGCAGCGGGGGCATGAACACTGAAGCTTTCTTT	CASSGGMNTEAFF
TRBV29-1	-	TRBJ1-4	-	TGCAGCGTCTCCACCGGGGACATAGGGGAAAAACTGTTTTTT	CSVSTGDIGEKLFF
TRBV18	many	TRBJ2-7	-	TGTGCCAGCTCCGAGAGTAGGGGTATCGAGCAGTACTTC	CASSESRGIEQYF
TRBV19	-	TRBJ2-1	TRBD2	TGTGCCAGTAGTAGATCTCCCCGGGGACTAGCGGGGGTTGGTGAGCAGTTCTTC	CASSRSPRGLAGVGEQFF
TRBV7-9	-	TRBJ1-2	-	TGTGCCAGCAGCTTCGGTCAGGGTACGGGCTACACCTTC	CASSFGQGTGYTF
TRBV25-1	-	TRBJ2-2	-	TGTGCCAGCAGTGACAGACACGTCACCGGGGAGCTGTTTTTT	CASSDRHVTGELFF